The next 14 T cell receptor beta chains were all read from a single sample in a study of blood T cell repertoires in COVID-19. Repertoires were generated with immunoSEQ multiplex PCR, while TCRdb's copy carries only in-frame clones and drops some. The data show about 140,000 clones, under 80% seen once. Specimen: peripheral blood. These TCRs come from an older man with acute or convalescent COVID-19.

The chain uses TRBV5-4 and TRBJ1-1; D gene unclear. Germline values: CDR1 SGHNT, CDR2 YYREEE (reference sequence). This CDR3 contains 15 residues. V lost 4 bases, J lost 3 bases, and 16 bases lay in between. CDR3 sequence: CASSPGGRWDTEAFF. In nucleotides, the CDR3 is TGTGCCAGCAGCCCGGGAGGGAGATGGGACACTGAAGCTTTCTTT.

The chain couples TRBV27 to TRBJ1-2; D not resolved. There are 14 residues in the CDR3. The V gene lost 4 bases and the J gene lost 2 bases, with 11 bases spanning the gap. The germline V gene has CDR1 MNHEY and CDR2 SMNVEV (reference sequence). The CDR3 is CASSSFRENYGYTF. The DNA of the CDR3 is TGTGCCAGCAGTTCCTTCCGGGAGAACTATGGCTACACCTTC.

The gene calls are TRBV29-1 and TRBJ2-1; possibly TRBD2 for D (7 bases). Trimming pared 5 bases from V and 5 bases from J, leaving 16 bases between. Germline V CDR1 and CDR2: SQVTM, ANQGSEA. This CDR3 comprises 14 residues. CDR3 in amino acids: CSVRVWGGNNEQFF. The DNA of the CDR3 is TGCAGCGTTAGGGTTTGGGGGGGCAACAATGAGCAGTTCTTC.

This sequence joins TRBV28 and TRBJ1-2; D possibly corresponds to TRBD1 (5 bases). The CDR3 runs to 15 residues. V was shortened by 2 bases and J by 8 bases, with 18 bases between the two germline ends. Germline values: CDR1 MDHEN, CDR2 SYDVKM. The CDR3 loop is CASSLTSTGGRGYTF. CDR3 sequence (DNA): TGTGCCAGCAGTTTAACAAGTACCGGGGGGAGGGGCTACACCTTC.

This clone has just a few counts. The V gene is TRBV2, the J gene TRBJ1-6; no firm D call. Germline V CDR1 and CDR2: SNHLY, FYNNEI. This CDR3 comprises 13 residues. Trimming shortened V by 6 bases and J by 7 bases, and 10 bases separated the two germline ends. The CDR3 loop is CASRMGGNSPLHF. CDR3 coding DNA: TGTGCCAGCAGGATGGGAGGGAATTCACCCCTCCACTTT.

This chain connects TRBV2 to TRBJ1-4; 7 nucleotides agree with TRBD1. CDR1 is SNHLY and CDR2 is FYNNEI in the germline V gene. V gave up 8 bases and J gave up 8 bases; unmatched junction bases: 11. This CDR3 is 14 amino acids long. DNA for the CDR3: TGTGCCAGCGAAAAGGACAGGTGGGGAGAAAAACTGTTTTTT. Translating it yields CASEKDRWGEKLFF.

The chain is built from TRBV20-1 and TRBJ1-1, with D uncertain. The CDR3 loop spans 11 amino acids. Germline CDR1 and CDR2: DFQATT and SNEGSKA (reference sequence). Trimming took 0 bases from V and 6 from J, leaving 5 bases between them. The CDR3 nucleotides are TGCAGTGCTAGAGATTGGCCTGAAGCTTTCTTT. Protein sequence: CSARDWPEAFF.

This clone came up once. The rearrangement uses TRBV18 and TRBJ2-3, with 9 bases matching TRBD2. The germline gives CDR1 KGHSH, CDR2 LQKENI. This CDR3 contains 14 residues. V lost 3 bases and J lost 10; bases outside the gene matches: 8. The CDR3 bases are TGTGCCAGCTCACCCGGCGGGGGGGGTGAATCGCAGTATTTT. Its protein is CASSPGGGGESQYF.

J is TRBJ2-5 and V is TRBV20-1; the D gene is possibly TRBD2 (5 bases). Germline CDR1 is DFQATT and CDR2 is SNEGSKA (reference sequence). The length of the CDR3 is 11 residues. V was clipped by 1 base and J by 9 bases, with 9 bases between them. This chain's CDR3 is CSARAPGSQYF. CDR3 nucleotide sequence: TGCAGTGCTAGAGCCCCGGGGTCCCAGTACTTC.

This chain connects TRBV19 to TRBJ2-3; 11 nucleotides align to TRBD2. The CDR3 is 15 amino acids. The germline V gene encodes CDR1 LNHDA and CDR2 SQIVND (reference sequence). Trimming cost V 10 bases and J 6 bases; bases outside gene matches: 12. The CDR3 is CATKALAGGPDTQYF. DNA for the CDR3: TGTGCCACCAAGGCGCTAGCGGGGGGACCTGATACGCAGTATTTT.

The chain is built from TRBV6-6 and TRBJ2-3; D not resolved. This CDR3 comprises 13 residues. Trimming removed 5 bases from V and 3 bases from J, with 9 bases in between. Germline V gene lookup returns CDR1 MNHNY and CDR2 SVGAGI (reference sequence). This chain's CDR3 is CASSQAQTDTQYF. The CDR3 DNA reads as TGTGCCAGCAGTCAAGCTCAAACAGATACGCAGTATTTT.

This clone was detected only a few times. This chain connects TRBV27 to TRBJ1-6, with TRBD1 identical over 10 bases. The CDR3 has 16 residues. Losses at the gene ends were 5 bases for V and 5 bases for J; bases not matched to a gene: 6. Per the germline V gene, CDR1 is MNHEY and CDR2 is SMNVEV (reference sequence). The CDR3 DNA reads TGTGCCAGCAGTGTATGGACAGGGGGACATAATTCACCCCTCCACTTT. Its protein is CASSVWTGGHNSPLHF.

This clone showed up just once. The CDR3 spells CASSSGREQFF. As DNA, the CDR3 is TGTGCCAGCTCGTCGGGGAGAGAGCAGTTCTTC. The rearrangement joins TRBV6-5 to TRBJ2-1; D possibly corresponds to TRBD2 (5 bases). Germline values: CDR1 MNHEY, CDR2 SVGAGI. The CDR3 loop spans 11 amino acids. The V gene lost 8 bases and the J gene lost 10 bases, with 12 bases spanning the gap.

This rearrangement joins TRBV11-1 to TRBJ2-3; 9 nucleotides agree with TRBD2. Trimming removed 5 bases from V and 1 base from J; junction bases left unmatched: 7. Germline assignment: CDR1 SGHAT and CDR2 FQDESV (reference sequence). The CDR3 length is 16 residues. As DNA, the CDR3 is TGTGCCAGCAGCCAGAGCGGGGGGCCGGGCACAGATACGCAGTATTTT. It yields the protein CASSQSGGPGTDTQYF. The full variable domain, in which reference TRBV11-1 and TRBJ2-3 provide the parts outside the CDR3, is EAEVAQSPRYKITEKSQAVAFWCDPISGHATLYWYRQILGQGPELLVQFQDESVVDDSQLPKDRFSAERLKGVDSTLKIQPAELGDSAMYLCASSQSGGPGTDTQYFGPGTRLTVL.